These 30 T cell receptor beta chains were sequenced from one sample in a study of blood T cell repertoires in COVID-19. TCRdb keeps only in-frame clones here, not all; method: immunoSEQ multiplex PCR. The table has roughly 65,000 clones, about 74% seen once. The sequencing sample was made of peripheral blood. Receptors were obtained from a human donor in a cohort sampled during active COVID-19.

V gene TRBV29-1 combines with J gene TRBJ2-1; tentative D call: TRBD2 (6 bases). There are 12 residues in the CDR3. Germline V CDR1 and CDR2: SQVTM, ANQGSEA. V gave up 6 bases and J gave up 5 bases, with 11 bases separating them. DNA for the CDR3: TGCAGCGTCGGGGACTGGAACAATGAGCAGTTCTTC. Translating gives CSVGDWNNEQFF.

The gene calls are TRBV4-2 and TRBJ2-1; tentative D call: TRBD2 (5 bases). Trimming took off 2 bases at V and 9 bases at J, with 17 bases between the two ends. The CDR3 sequence is 15 residues long. The germline gives CDR1 LGHNA, CDR2 YNFKEQ. The DNA of the CDR3 is TGTGCCAGCAGCCAACATAGCGCCTCCCGGATTGAGCAGTTCTTC. Its protein product is CASSQHSASRIEQFF.

The V gene is TRBV19, the J gene TRBJ2-2, with a weak D call TRBD1 (5 bases). The V end lost 5 bases, the J end lost 5 bases, and 12 bases lay between the germline ends. CDR3 length: 14 amino acids. Germline V gives CDR1 LNHDA, CDR2 SQIVND (reference sequence). The CDR3, as DNA: TGTGCCAGTAGTCCCACTGCAGGGACCGGGGAGCTGTTTTTT. Protein product: CASSPTAGTGELFF.

The chain carries TRBV11-2 and TRBJ2-1, with D possibly TRBD2 on 6 matching bases. V lost 1 base to trimming and J lost 7 bases, with 11 bases between them. The germline gives CDR1 SGHAT, CDR2 FQNNGV. The CDR3 loop spans 14 amino acids. CDR3 nucleotides: TGTGCCAGCAGCTTAGCGGGGGTGAGGAATGAGCAGTTCTTC. Translating it yields CASSLAGVRNEQFF.

This chain connects TRBV4-1 to TRBJ2-5, with 8 nucleotides matching TRBD1. The V segment lost 4 bases and the J segment 5 bases; nucleotides outside the gene matches: 9. Germline V gene sequence: CDR1 MGHRA, CDR2 YSYEKL. This CDR3 has 15 residues. CDR3 residues: CASSLPDRESETQYF. CDR3 nucleotides: TGCGCCAGCAGCCTGCCGGACAGGGAGTCGGAGACCCAGTACTTC.

This sequence joins TRBV9 and TRBJ2-2, with D unclear. CDR3 length equals 14 residues. The germline CDR1 and CDR2 sequences are SGDLS and YYNGEE. The V end lost 3 bases, the J end lost 0 bases, and 6 bases lay between the germline ends. CDR3 in amino acids: CASSALTNTGELFF. Here the CDR3 DNA reads TGTGCCAGCAGCGCCCTTACGAACACCGGGGAGCTGTTTTTT.

The J gene is TRBJ2-7, the V gene TRBV30; 7 nucleotides match TRBD1. Per the germline V gene, CDR1 is GTSNPN and CDR2 is SVGIG (reference sequence). The V gene end was trimmed by 3 bases and the J gene end by 5 bases; junction bases not matched to a gene: 7. CDR3 length: 13 residues. The CDR3 DNA follows: TGTGCCTGGAGCAGAGACAGGGCGGACGAGCAGTACTTC. This gives the protein CAWSRDRADEQYF.

This chain joins TRBV10-3 and TRBJ1-1; unclear D gene. There are 15 residues in the CDR3. Germline V lookup: CDR1 ENHRY, CDR2 SYGVKD. V shed 6 bases and J shed 1 base, with 15 bases lying between them. The CDR3 spells CAISPGGRRNTEAFF. CDR3 DNA: TGTGCCATCAGCCCTGGAGGACGGCGGAACACTGAAGCTTTCTTT.

The chain carries TRBV18 and TRBJ2-1; the D gene is possibly TRBD1 (5 bases). The CDR3 runs 15 residues. CDR1 and CDR2 (germline): KGHSH, LQKENI. V was clipped by 6 bases and J by 8 bases, with 20 bases between them. Here the CDR3 DNA reads TGTGCCAGCTCCCAAGGGGAACAGTTATTGCATGAGCAGTTCTTC. Its protein is CASSQGEQLLHEQFF.

This chain uses TRBV28 with TRBJ1-1; no clear D gene. This CDR3 is built from 12 residues. CDR1 is MDHEN, CDR2 SYDVKM, per germline. V was pared by 2 bases and J by 9 bases, with 10 bases between. DNA for the CDR3: TGTGCCAGCAGTTTACTGAGGAACCAAGCTTTCTTT. Encoded protein: CASSLLRNQAFF.

J is TRBJ1-1 and V is TRBV28; D is uncertain. The CDR3 is 11 residues long. V was cut by 7 bases and J by 0 bases, with 3 bases left in between. Germline CDR1 is MDHEN and CDR2 is SYDVKM. The CDR3 loop is CASIVNTEAFF. As DNA, the CDR3 is TGTGCCAGCATCGTGAACACTGAAGCTTTCTTT.

Only one count was recorded for this clone. The V gene is TRBV27, the J gene TRBJ2-3; 16 nucleotides line up with TRBD2. Germline V lookup: CDR1 MNHEY, CDR2 SMNVEV (reference sequence). V gave up 6 bases and J gave up 0 bases; unmatched junction bases: 6. The CDR3 is 18 amino acids. CDR3 bases: TGTGCCAGCAGACCGGGACTAGCGGGGGGGCCGAGCACAGATACGCAGTATTTT. Translation: CASRPGLAGGPSTDTQYF.

The V and J genes are TRBV28 and TRBJ1-2; weak D call: TRBD1 (6 bases). The germline gives CDR1 MDHEN, CDR2 SYDVKM. The CDR3 contains 15 residues. V was pared by 3 bases and J by 8 bases, with 19 bases between. The CDR3 coding sequence is TGTGCCAGCAGTTTTCGGGACAAACCGGGCTGGGGCTACACCTTC. Amino acids: CASSFRDKPGWGYTF.

This chain connects TRBV27 to TRBJ2-3; 8 nucleotides agree with TRBD1. Germline values: CDR1 MNHEY, CDR2 SMNVEV (reference sequence). The CDR3 length is 17 residues. Trimming at V came to 5 bases and at J to 4 bases, leaving 14 bases not matched to a gene. The CDR3 region has the DNA TGTGCCAGCAGTGCCAGATCAGGGGGCGGTAGCGCAGATACGCAGTATTTT. Translation: CASSARSGGGSADTQYF.

The CDR3 is CASSSNRNEQFF. The CDR3 nucleotides are TGTGCCAGTAGTTCCAACAGGAATGAGCAGTTCTTC. V and J are TRBV19 and TRBJ2-1; possibly TRBD1 for D (5 bases). The CDR3 has 12 residues. The V end lost 5 bases, the J end lost 7 bases, and 9 bases lay between the germline ends. Germline values: CDR1 LNHDA, CDR2 SQIVND (reference sequence).

The chain is built from TRBV9 and TRBJ2-7; 8 bases agree with TRBD1. Germline assignment: CDR1 SGDLS and CDR2 YYNGEE. This CDR3 region has 17 residues. V lost 0 bases and J lost 5; bases outside the gene matches: 13. In DNA, the CDR3 is TGTGCCAGCAGCGTAGGGTCGGGGCAGGGGGCGCACGACGAGCAGTACTTC. Protein product: CASSVGSGQGAHDEQYF.

The rearrangement links TRBV5-1 to TRBJ2-7, with TRBD1 identical over 7 bases. Germline V lookup: CDR1 SGHRS, CDR2 YFSETQ. V lost 4 bases, J lost 5 bases, and 3 bases stayed unmatched. The CDR3 contains 12 residues. Here the CDR3 reads CASSLGQHEQYF. Written as DNA, the CDR3 is TGCGCCAGCAGCCTGGGACAGCACGAGCAGTACTTC.

This rearrangement joins TRBV5-1 to TRBJ1-4, with 10 bases fitting TRBD1. The CDR3 is 16 residues long. Per germline, CDR1 SGHRS and CDR2 YFSETQ. V shed 3 bases and J 8 bases; nucleotides not matched to a gene: 10. The CDR3 is CASSSSRQGAGEKLFF. The CDR3 DNA reads TGCGCCAGCAGCTCAAGCCGACAGGGGGCAGGGGAAAAACTGTTTTTT.

The chain employs TRBV6-5 and TRBJ2-7, with D perhaps matching TRBD2 (6 bases). V gave up 6 bases and J gave up 0 bases, with 12 bases separating them. Germline V gene data show CDR1 as MNHEY and CDR2 as SVGAGI. The CDR3 contains 14 residues. The CDR3 DNA sequence: TGTGCCAGCAGCCAGGACGGGAGCTCCTACGAGCAGTACTTC. It is translated as CASSQDGSSYEQYF.

This clone was detected a few times. V usage is TRBV4-1 and J usage is TRBJ2-1, with TRBD2 matching over 14 bases. The CDR3 covers 20 residues. The V gene's germline CDR1 is MGHRA and CDR2 YSYEKL. V lost 7 bases and J lost 7; bases outside the gene matches: 21. CDR3 amino acids: CASTSIPGTSGSWVINEQFF. Written as DNA, the CDR3 is TGCGCCAGCACCTCGATACCCGGGACTAGCGGGAGTTGGGTAATAAATGAGCAGTTCTTC.

This clone was picked up one time. The J gene is TRBJ2-2, the V gene TRBV27; maybe TRBD1 (6 bases). The germline V and J ends were trimmed by 4 bases and 0 bases, with 12 bases remaining between them. Germline loops: CDR1 MNHEY, CDR2 SMNVEV (reference sequence). The CDR3 is 16 amino acids. The CDR3 is CASSSVGTPNTGELFF. DNA for the CDR3: TGTGCCAGCAGTTCTGTCGGGACACCGAACACCGGGGAGCTGTTTTTT.

The chain combines TRBV7-2 with TRBJ2-3, with 8 bases aligning to TRBD2. Per germline, CDR1 SGHTA and CDR2 FQGNSA. This CDR3 is 16 amino acids long. With V trimmed by 1 base and J by 5 bases, 8 bases remained unmatched. CDR3 nucleotides: TGTGCCAGCAGCTTAGGAGTAGCGGGATCTCAAGATACGCAGTATTTT. Protein product: CASSLGVAGSQDTQYF.

The CDR3 sequence: CASSQDISQGGNNEQFF. The CDR3 DNA is TGTGCCAGCAGCCAAGATATTTCCCAGGGAGGAAACAATGAGCAGTTCTTC. The rearrangement uses TRBV14 and TRBJ2-1; D might be TRBD2 (6 bases). V was cut by 0 bases and J by 5 bases, with 17 bases left in between. Germline V gene data show CDR1 as SGHDN and CDR2 as FVKESK. This CDR3 is built from 17 residues.

This rearrangement joins TRBV28 to TRBJ2-1; 8 bases are shared with TRBD1. Germline V gives CDR1 MDHEN, CDR2 SYDVKM. J was trimmed by 9 bases and V by 4 bases; bases with no gene match: 2. The CDR3 contains 12 residues. The CDR3 coding sequence is TGTGCCAGCAGTTCCGGACAGGGTGAGCAGTTCTTC. Translated, it gives CASSSGQGEQFF.

The chain employs TRBV14 and TRBJ2-1; D unclear. Germline V gene lookup returns CDR1 SGHDN and CDR2 FVKESK. CDR3 length: 15 residues. Trimming cost V 0 bases and J 9 bases, with 15 bases left between them. The CDR3 protein is CASSQDRYPSGEQFF. The CDR3 coding sequence is TGTGCCAGCAGCCAAGACCGCTACCCCTCGGGTGAGCAGTTCTTC.

The chain is built from TRBV29-1 and TRBJ2-3; 8 bases map to TRBD2. The V gene's germline CDR1 is SQVTM and CDR2 ANQGSEA. The CDR3 covers 13 residues. Trimming took 4 bases from V and 1 from J; bases not matched to a gene: 1. The CDR3 DNA reads as TGCAGCGTTGGGCGGGGGGGCACAGATACGCAGTATTTT. Translated, it gives CSVGRGGTDTQYF.

The V gene is TRBV4-3, the J gene TRBJ1-6; D remains unclear. Germline-derived CDR1 and CDR2 are LGHNA and YSLEER. There are 16 residues in the CDR3. Trimming removed 0 bases at V and 0 bases at J, with 6 bases between. CDR3 sequence: CASSQELSSYNSPLHF. The CDR3 nucleotides read TGCGCCAGCAGCCAAGAGTTGAGCTCCTATAATTCACCCCTCCACTTT.

The chain links TRBV2 to TRBJ1-5; 7 positions agree with TRBD1. Germline CDR1 reads SNHLY; CDR2 reads FYNNEI. Losses at the gene ends were 5 bases for V and 2 bases for J; bases not matched to a gene: 9. This CDR3 is built from 16 residues. The CDR3 here is CASSRLSTGGNQPQHF. In DNA form, the CDR3 reads TGTGCCAGCAGTAGGTTGAGCACAGGGGGCAATCAGCCCCAGCATTTT. Full variable domain (rest looked up from reference TRBV2 and TRBJ1-5): EPEVTQTPSHQVTQMGQEVILRCVPISNHLYFYWYRQILGQKVEFLVSFYNNEISEKSEIFDDQFSVERPDGSNFTLKIRSTKLEDSAMYFCASSRLSTGGNQPQHFGDGTRLSIL.

This chain joins TRBV28 and TRBJ1-1; 7 bases are a match to TRBD1. Germline loops: CDR1 MDHEN, CDR2 SYDVKM. The CDR3 is 16 amino acids. V dropped 4 bases and J dropped 3; count of bases not matched to a gene: 11. Written as DNA, the CDR3 is TGTGCCAGCAGTTCCCCCTTGGCAGGGGGTTACACTGAAGCTTTCTTT. Protein product: CASSSPLAGGYTEAFF.

The chain uses TRBV29-1 and TRBJ2-2; a weak D match, TRBD1 (5 bases). Germline lookup yields CDR1 SQVTM and CDR2 ANQGSEA. The CDR3 is 13 amino acids. V gave up 4 bases and J gave up 2 bases, with 8 bases separating them. The CDR3 DNA reads TGCAGCGTTGCTCAGGGAAACACCGGGGAGCTGTTTTTT. The encoded protein is CSVAQGNTGELFF.